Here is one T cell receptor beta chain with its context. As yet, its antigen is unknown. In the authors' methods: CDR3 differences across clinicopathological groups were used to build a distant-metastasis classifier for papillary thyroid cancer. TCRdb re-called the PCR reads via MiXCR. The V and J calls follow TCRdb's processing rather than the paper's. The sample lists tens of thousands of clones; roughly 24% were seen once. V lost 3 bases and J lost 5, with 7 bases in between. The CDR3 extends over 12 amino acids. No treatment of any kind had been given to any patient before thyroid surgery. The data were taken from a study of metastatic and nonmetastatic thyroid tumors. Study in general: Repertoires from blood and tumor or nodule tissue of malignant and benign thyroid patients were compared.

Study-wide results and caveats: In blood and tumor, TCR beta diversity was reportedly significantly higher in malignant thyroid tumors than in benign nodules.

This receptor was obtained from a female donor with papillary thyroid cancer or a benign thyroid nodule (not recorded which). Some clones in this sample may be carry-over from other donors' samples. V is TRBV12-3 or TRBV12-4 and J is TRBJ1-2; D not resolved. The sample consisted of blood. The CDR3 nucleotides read TGTGCCAGCAGTTTCGGACTTTATGGCTACACCTTC. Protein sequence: CASSFGLYGYTF.